This T cell receptor beta chain was documented in a study of T cell changes during pregnancy in multiple sclerosis. Assay: immunoSEQ multiplex PCR; the TCRdb copy retains only in-frame clones and omits some. The sample yields approximately 90,000 clones, around 92% seen once. The material sequenced was peripheral blood, taken after pregnancy. The clonotype originates from a female donor with multiple sclerosis, enrolled in a pregnancy study.

The CDR3 coding sequence is TGTGCCAGTAGTATAGCCGTGACTTCGAACCTTGGAAACACCATATATTTT. Its translation is CASSIAVTSNLGNTIYF. The chain recombines TRBV19 with TRBJ1-3; no reliable D call. The CDR3 runs to 17 residues. V was pared by 1 base and J by 3 bases, with 16 bases between. The germline CDR1 and CDR2 sequences are LNHDA and SQIVND (reference sequence). Together with reference TRBV19 and TRBJ1-3, the CDR3 gives the full variable domain: DGGITQSPKYLFRKEGQNVTLSCEQNLNHDAMYWYRQDPGQGLRLIYYSQIVNDFQKGDIAEGYSVSREKKESFPLTVTSAQKNPTAFYLCASSIAVTSNLGNTIYFGEGSWLTVV.